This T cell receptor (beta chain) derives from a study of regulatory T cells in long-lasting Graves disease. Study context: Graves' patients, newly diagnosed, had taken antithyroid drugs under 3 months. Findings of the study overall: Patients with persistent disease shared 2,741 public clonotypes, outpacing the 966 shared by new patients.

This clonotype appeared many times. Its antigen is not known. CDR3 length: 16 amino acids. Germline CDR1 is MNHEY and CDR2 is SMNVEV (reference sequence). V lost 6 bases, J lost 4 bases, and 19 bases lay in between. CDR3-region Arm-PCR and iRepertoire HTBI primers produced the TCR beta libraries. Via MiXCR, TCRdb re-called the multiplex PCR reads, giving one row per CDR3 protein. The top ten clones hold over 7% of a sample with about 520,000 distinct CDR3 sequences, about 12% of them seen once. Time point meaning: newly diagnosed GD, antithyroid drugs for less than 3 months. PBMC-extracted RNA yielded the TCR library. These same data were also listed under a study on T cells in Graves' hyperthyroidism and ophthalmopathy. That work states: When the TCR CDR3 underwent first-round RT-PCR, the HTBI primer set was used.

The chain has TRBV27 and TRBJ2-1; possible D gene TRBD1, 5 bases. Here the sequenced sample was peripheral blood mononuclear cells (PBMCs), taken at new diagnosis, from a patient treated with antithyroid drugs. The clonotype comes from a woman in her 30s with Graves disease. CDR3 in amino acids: CASRPGLGALYNEQFF. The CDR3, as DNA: TGTGCCAGCAGGCCGGGTCTTGGGGCGCTGTACAATGAGCAGTTCTTC.